The 5 T cell receptor gamma chains in this list originate from one sample, sequenced in a study of Vδ1+ human thymocytes (dated by TCRdb to 2017 to 2018). Summary of the overall study and its limitations: Unlike the oligoclonal repertoires in peripheral blood, the thymic TRG and TRD repertoires appeared highly polyclonal, with Gaussian CDR3 length distributions.

Their cognate antigens are unknown. The reads were generated on an Illumina MiSeq. RNA extraction was carried out with the RNeasy mini kit, and reverse transcription was then done using Superscript III. CDR3 amplicons were produced by multiplex PCR using pooled V-gene forward primers and a constant-region reverse primer with Illumina adaptor overhangs. After TCRdb called clones again from the public reads with CATT, rows with identical DNA were merged. In this sample the table shows 7,000 to 9,500 gamma-chain clones, roughly three fifths of which occur a single time. Of the sample, about 1.5% is held by the ten largest clones. Sequenced material: Vdelta1+ gamma-delta thymocytes from the thymus. This specimen's cell subset or site label, per the study, means: FACS-sorted CD3+ TCRalphabeta- TCRVdelta1+ TCRVdelta2- thymocytes. The receptors come from a girl under three years old who had congenital heart surgery.

This clone was seen a few times. The chain couples TRGV2 to TRGJP2. The J segment lost 3 bases and the V segment lost 1 base, leaving 5 bases of the junction unmatched. The CDR3 loop spans 15 amino acids. CDR1 EGSNGY and CDR2 YDSYNSKV come from the germline V gene. CDR3 sequence reads: CATWDGRCSDWIKTF. For the CDR3, the DNA is TGTGCCACCTGGGACGGCCGGTGTAGTGATTGGATCAAGACGTTT.

The J gene is TRGJ1 or TRGJ2, the V gene TRGV2. The J gene was not available in TCRdb and was assigned here by matching the DNA to germline segments. This CDR3 spans 12 amino acids. Germline values: CDR1 EGSNGY, CDR2 YDSYNSKV. V gave up 3 bases and J gave up 8 bases; unmatched junction bases: 7. The CDR3, as DNA: TGTGCCACCTGGGACAACGGCGATAAGAAACTCTTT. It is translated as CATWDNGDKKLF.

The chain links TRGV4 to TRGJ1 or TRGJ2. No J segment appears in TCRdb, so it was assigned here by matching the sequence to germline. Germline-derived CDR1 and CDR2 are EGSTGY and YDSYTSSV. Trimming cost V 3 bases and J 11 bases; bases outside gene matches: 7. The CDR3 has 11 residues. CDR3 loop: CATWDCNQKLF. Here the CDR3 DNA reads TGTGCCACCTGGGATTGTAATCAGAAACTCTTT.

The chain uses TRGV3 and TRGJ1 or TRGJ2. Here the J gene was assigned by germline matching of the DNA, as TCRdb has none. The germline gives CDR1 VTNTFY, CDR2 YDVSTARD (reference sequence). V shed 0 bases, J shed 12 bases, and the junction held 5 bases outside the gene matches. The length of the CDR3 is 11 residues. The CDR3 coding sequence is TGTGCCACCTGGGACAGGCCCCCGAAACTCTTT. This encodes CATWDRPPKLF.

The chain employs TRGV5 and TRGJ1 or TRGJ2. Here the J gene came from matching the DNA to germline, since TCRdb omits it. V lost 0 bases, J lost 4 bases, and 6 bases stayed unmatched. Germline V CDR1 and CDR2: VINAFY, YDVSNSKD. There are 14 residues in the CDR3. The CDR3 spells CATWDRRWYYKKLF. The CDR3 DNA follows: TGTGCCACCTGGGACAGGCGGTGGTATTATAAGAAACTCTTT.